The source of this T cell receptor (beta chain) is a study of blood T cell repertoires in COVID-19. About the research overall: Sites in the United States, Italy and Spain provided acute and convalescent COVID-19 samples.

From germline, CDR1 is LNHDA and CDR2 SQIVND (reference sequence). The V end was cut by 3 bases, the J end by 0 bases, with 6 bases between. The CDR3 runs 14 residues. Authors' data handling: Reference gene primer amplification gave estimated nucleated cell counts. TCRdb's table, derived via immunoSEQ multiplex PCR, lists solely in-frame clones and lacks some. For V, J and clone size, that table is used; D and trimming come from the DNA. The table lists some 290,000 clones, 90% to 95% of them singletons. This receptor was taken from a woman aged 30 to 39 who had been exposed to COVID-19. This chain links TRBV19 with TRBJ2-4, with D uncertain. Sequenced sample: PBMCs or T cells enriched from blood (not recorded which). CDR3 DNA sequence: TGTGCCAGTAGTATCGTTCTAGCCAAAAACATTCAGTACTTC. Amino acid sequence: CASSIVLAKNIQYF.